The 9 T cell receptor beta chains reported below all come from one sample, sequenced in a study of human T cells and chemical hapten exposure. TCRdb independently ran MiXCR on the RACE reads; one entry per CDR3 protein. The sample includes 65,000 or so distinct CDR3 sequences, approximately 6.5% of them seen just once. Time point in this sample: healthy volunteer bleed at 6 weeks. Before extraction, the whole blood was not fractionated, and total RNA was taken from it. The sequenced sample was whole blood. These receptors all come from a female donor in good health. Some clones in this sample may be carry-over from other donors' samples.

This clonotype was seen at least ten times. J is TRBJ2-6 and V is TRBV2; TRBD2 matches at 7 bases. The CDR3 is 15 residues long. Germline lookup yields CDR1 SNHLY and CDR2 FYNNEI. After removal of 8 bases from V and 2 bases from J, the junction contained 6 bases not matched to a gene. The CDR3 is CASSLRGAGANVLTF. In DNA, the CDR3 is TGTGCCAGCTCCCTACGGGGGGCTGGGGCCAACGTCCTGACTTTC. The full variable domain, rest sourced from reference TRBV2 and TRBJ2-6, is EPEVTQTPSHQVTQMGQEVILRCVPISNHLYFYWYRQILGQKVEFLVSFYNNEISEKSEIFDDQFSVERPDGSNFTLKIRSTKLEDSAMYFCASSLRGAGANVLTFGAGSRLTVL.

In its sample, this clonotype was seen many times. This chain uses TRBV29-1 with TRBJ2-3, with 10 bases that match TRBD1. V trimming: 4 bases; J trimming: 7 bases; junction bases outside the gene matches: 2. Germline-derived CDR1 and CDR2 are SQVTM and ANQGSEA. The CDR3 has 12 residues. The CDR3: CSVGQGAHTQYF. For the CDR3, the DNA is TGCAGCGTTGGACAGGGGGCACATACGCAGTATTTT.

This clonotype was detected once. This could be a read error, since a much larger clone is one nucleotide away. The rearrangement links TRBV9 to TRBJ2-7; D is undetermined. V shed 4 bases and J shed 2 bases, with 13 bases lying between them. CDR3 size: 14 residues. Germline V gene data show CDR1 as SGDLS and CDR2 as YYNGEE. Written as DNA, the CDR3 is TGTGCCAGCAGCATAGTATCAGATACCTACGAGCAGTACTTC. Its translation is CASSIVSDTYEQYF.

This clonotype was found a few times. The chain employs TRBV27 and TRBJ2-7; the match to TRBD1 covers 9 bases. This CDR3 is built from 16 residues. Germline V gives CDR1 MNHEY, CDR2 SMNVEV (reference sequence). V trimming: 8 bases; J trimming: 2 bases; junction bases outside the gene matches: 13. The CDR3 DNA reads as TGTGCCAGCCGAATCGTCACAGGGGGCGCACCCTACGAGCAGTACTTC. Translating it yields CASRIVTGGAPYEQYF.

Details on this clonotype: A much larger clone differs from this one at a single base, so this may be a read error. CDR3 sequence reads: CASSGLILQGLVEKLFF. The CDR3, as DNA: TGTGCCAGCAGTGGCCTAATCTTACAGGGTTTAGTTGAAAAACTGTTTTTT. The chain has TRBV28 and TRBJ1-4, with D possibly being TRBD1 (6 bases). V was clipped by 5 bases and J by 7 bases, with 23 bases between them. This CDR3 has 17 residues. Germline assignment: CDR1 MDHEN and CDR2 SYDVKM.

This clonotype was picked up many times. The rearrangement links TRBV23-1 to TRBJ2-3, with a tentative D call TRBD2 (5 bases). Being an ORF, TRBV23-1 has a function that is uncertain. This CDR3 is built from 13 residues. The ends were cut back, 5 bases at V and 1 base at J, with 7 bases in the middle. CDR3 protein: CASSLEGTDTQYF. CDR3 DNA sequence: TGCGCCAGCAGTTTGGAGGGCACAGATACGCAGTATTTT.

Comments on this clonotype: A much larger clone lies one base from this, so it may be a read error. The J gene is TRBJ1-5, the V gene TRBV24-1; D is possibly TRBD1 (5 bases). Germline assignment: CDR1 KGHDR and CDR2 SFDVKD. The CDR3 spans 15 residues. V lost 5 bases and J lost 6, with 16 bases in between. The CDR3 loop reads CATSAARGGSQPQHF. As DNA, the CDR3 is TGTGCCACCAGTGCCGCGAGGGGCGGGAGTCAGCCCCAGCATTTT.

A few counts support this clonotype. This chain joins TRBV20-1 and TRBJ2-1; D remains ambiguous. Germline assignment: CDR1 DFQATT and CDR2 SNEGSKA (reference sequence). CDR3 length equals 13 residues. Trimming removed 4 bases at V and 3 bases at J, with 10 bases between. For the CDR3, the DNA is TGCAGTGCTACAGACCCTATCTACAATGAGCAGTTCTTC. Encoded protein: CSATDPIYNEQFF.

There are many counts of this clonotype. V and J are TRBV2 and TRBJ1-4; unclear D gene. V was pared by 11 bases and J by 3 bases, with 13 bases between. Germline V gene lookup returns CDR1 SNHLY and CDR2 FYNNEI. CDR3 length equals 13 residues. The chain's CDR3 is CALNGNPNEKLFF. In DNA, the CDR3 is TGTGCCTTAAACGGGAACCCTAATGAAAAACTGTTTTTT.